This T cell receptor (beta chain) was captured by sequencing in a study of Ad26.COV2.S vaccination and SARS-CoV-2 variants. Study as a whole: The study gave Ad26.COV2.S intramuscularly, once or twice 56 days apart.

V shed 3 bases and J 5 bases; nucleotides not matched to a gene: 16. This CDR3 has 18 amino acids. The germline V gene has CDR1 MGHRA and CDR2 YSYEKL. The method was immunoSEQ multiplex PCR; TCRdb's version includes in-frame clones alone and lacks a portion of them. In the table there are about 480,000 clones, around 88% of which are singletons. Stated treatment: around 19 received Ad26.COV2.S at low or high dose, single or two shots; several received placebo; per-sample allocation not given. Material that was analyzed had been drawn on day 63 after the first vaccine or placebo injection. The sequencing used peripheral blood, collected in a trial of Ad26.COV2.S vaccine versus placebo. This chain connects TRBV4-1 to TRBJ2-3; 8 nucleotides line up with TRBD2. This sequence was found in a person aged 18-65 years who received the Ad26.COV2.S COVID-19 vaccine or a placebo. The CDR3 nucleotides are TGCGCCAGCAGCCAGATTCCGGGACTAGGTAGGAGAGGAGATACGCAGTATTTT. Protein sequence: CASSQIPGLGRRGDTQYF.